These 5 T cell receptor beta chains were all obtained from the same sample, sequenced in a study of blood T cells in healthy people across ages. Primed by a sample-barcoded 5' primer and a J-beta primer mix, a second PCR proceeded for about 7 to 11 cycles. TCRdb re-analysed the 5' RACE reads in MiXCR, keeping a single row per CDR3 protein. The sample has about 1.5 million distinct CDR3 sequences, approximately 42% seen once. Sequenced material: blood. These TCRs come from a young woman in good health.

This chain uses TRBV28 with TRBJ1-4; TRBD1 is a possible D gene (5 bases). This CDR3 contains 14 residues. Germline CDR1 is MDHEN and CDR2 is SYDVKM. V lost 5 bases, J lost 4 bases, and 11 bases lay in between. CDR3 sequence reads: CASSIMGGNEKLFF. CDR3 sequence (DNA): TGTGCCAGCAGTATCATGGGGGGTAATGAAAAACTGTTTTTT.

The CDR3 region has the DNA TGTGCCTCTTCAGGGTCTTCAGTCTCGACTAACTATGGCTACACCTTC. Protein product: CASSGSSVSTNYGYTF. V gene TRBV7-2 combines with J gene TRBJ1-2, with D possibly matching TRBD1 (5 bases). The V end lost 11 bases, the J end lost 0 bases, and 22 bases lay between the germline ends. The CDR3 spans 16 residues. The germline CDR1 and CDR2 sequences are SGHTA and FQGNSA.

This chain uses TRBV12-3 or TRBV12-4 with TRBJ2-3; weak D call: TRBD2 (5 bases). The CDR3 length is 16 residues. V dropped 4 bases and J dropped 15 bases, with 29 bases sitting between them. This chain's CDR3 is CASSYAGYETTDVQYF. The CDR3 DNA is TGTGCCAGCAGTTATGCAGGTTACGAGACTACAGATGTGCAATATTTT.

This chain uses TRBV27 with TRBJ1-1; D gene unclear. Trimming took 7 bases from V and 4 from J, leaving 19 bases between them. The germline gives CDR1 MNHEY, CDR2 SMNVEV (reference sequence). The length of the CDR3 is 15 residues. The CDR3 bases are TGTGCCAGCAACTCCCATCATGCGCGGGGCACTGAAGCTTTCTTT. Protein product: CASNSHHARGTEAFF.

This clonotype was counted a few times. The chain's CDR3 is CASSYSTRGMGSYEQYF. The DNA for the CDR3 is TGTGCCAGCAGTTACTCGACAAGGGGTATGGGTTCCTACGAGCAGTACTTC. This chain connects TRBV6-5 to TRBJ2-7, with D possibly matching TRBD1 (5 bases). Looked up from germline, CDR1 is MNHEY and CDR2 is SVGAGI. This CDR3 region has 17 residues. V lost 0 bases, J lost 1 base, and 16 bases lay in between.